The 18 T cell receptor beta chains reported below all come from one sample, sequenced in a study of T cell responses to AZD1222 COVID-19 vaccine. TCRdb's table, derived via immunoSEQ multiplex PCR, lists solely in-frame clones and lacks some. This table has 110,000 or so clones, 88% appearing once. This material consisted of peripheral blood, taken 28 days after the second AZD1222 dose. These receptors were collected from an adult who received the AZD1222 COVID-19 vaccine.

The genes are TRBV30 and TRBJ2-5; D gene unclear. The CDR3 loop spans 11 amino acids. With 5 bases removed from V and 5 bases from J, the gap between germline ends came to 9 bases. The germline CDR1 and CDR2 sequences are GTSNPN and SVGIG (reference sequence). For the CDR3, the DNA is TGTGCCTGGGGTACCGCGGAGACCCAGTACTTC. Amino acid sequence: CAWGTAETQYF. Filled out from reference TRBV30 and TRBJ2-5, the complete variable domain reads SQTIHQWPATLVQPVGSPLSLECTVEGTSNPNLYWYRQAAGRGLQLLFYSVGIGQISSEVPQNLSASRPQDRQFILSSKKLLLSDSGFYLCAWGTAETQYFGPGTRLLVL.

The CDR3 protein is CASSTYVGLEEKLFF. The CDR3 coding sequence is TGTGCCAGCAGCACTTACGTGGGTTTAGAAGAAAAACTGTTTTTT. V is TRBV6-5 and J is TRBJ1-4; D gene ambiguous. Germline V CDR1 and CDR2: MNHEY, SVGAGI. CDR3 length: 15 amino acids. The V end was cut by 6 bases, the J end by 8 bases, with 19 bases between.

The J gene is TRBJ2-3, the V gene TRBV6-4, with D maybe TRBD1 (6 bases). In germline, CDR1 is MRHNA, CDR2 SNTAGT. The CDR3 totals 16 residues. Trimming left V 3 bases short and J 5 bases short, with 18 bases between. The CDR3 loop is CASSERGGTSGDTQYF. In DNA, the CDR3 is TGTGCCAGCAGTGAACGAGGGGGTACCTCAGGAGATACGCAGTATTTT.

V and J are TRBV6-5 and TRBJ2-3; D might be TRBD2 (5 bases). CDR1 is MNHEY and CDR2 is SVGAGI in the germline V gene. V lost 11 bases, J lost 3 bases, and 18 bases lay in between. The CDR3 has 14 residues. This CDR3 reads CAGVGSGVTDTQYF. CDR3 nucleotide sequence: TGTGCCGGGGTAGGGAGCGGAGTAACAGATACGCAGTATTTT.

The V call is TRBV14, the J call TRBJ2-1, with D possibly matching TRBD1 (6 bases). Germline V lookup: CDR1 SGHDN, CDR2 FVKESK. This CDR3 comprises 16 residues. V was shortened by 4 bases and J by 2 bases, with 15 bases between the two germline ends. CDR3 nucleotides: TGTGCCAGCAGCCTACATAGGGACAAGACCTACAATGAGCAGTTCTTC. This codes for CASSLHRDKTYNEQFF.

The chain employs TRBV30 and TRBJ1-5; D remains ambiguous. Germline CDR1 reads GTSNPN; CDR2 reads SVGIG (reference sequence). CDR3 length: 13 amino acids. The V gene lost 5 bases and the J gene lost 3 bases, with 11 bases spanning the gap. This chain's CDR3 is CAWDTADNQPQHF. In DNA, the CDR3 is TGTGCCTGGGACACTGCTGACAATCAGCCCCAGCATTTT. Filled out from reference TRBV30 and TRBJ1-5, the complete variable domain reads SQTIHQWPATLVQPVGSPLSLECTVEGTSNPNLYWYRQAAGRGLQLLFYSVGIGQISSEVPQNLSASRPQDRQFILSSKKLLLSDSGFYLCAWDTADNQPQHFGDGTRLSIL.

The table lists this clone with a count of one. The chain couples TRBV18 to TRBJ2-2, with 7 positions matching TRBD1. J lost 5 bases, V lost 5 bases, and 8 bases had no gene match. The CDR3 spans 15 residues. Germline V gene sequence: CDR1 KGHSH, CDR2 LQKENI. The CDR3 sequence is CASSSRQGGTGELFF. Here the CDR3 DNA reads TGTGCCAGCTCATCCCGACAGGGTGGGACCGGGGAGCTGTTTTTT.

The J gene is TRBJ1-1, the V gene TRBV6-5, with 7 bases identical to TRBD1. CDR3 length: 14 amino acids. V was clipped by 5 bases and J by 0 bases; unmatched bases: 3. Germline V CDR1 and CDR2: MNHEY, SVGAGI. The chain's CDR3 is CASSTGAMNTEAFF. For the CDR3, the DNA is TGTGCCAGCAGTACAGGGGCTATGAACACTGAAGCTTTCTTT.

The chain has TRBV7-9 and TRBJ2-3, with a possible D match to TRBD2 (5 bases). The CDR3 covers 15 residues. Germline-derived CDR1 and CDR2 are SEHNR and FQNEAQ (reference sequence). V shed 3 bases and J shed 2 bases, with 12 bases lying between them. In DNA form, the CDR3 reads TGTGCCAGCAGCTTGGGAGAAGTATCCACAGATACGCAGTATTTT. Translation gives CASSLGEVSTDTQYF.

The rearrangement uses TRBV9 and TRBJ2-5; weak D call: TRBD1 (6 bases). CDR3 length: 20 amino acids. From germline, CDR1 is SGDLS and CDR2 YYNGEE. The ends were cut back, 6 bases at V and 2 bases at J, with 32 bases in the middle. The CDR3 protein is CASTRAPGQHLPEPQETQYF. In DNA, the CDR3 is TGTGCCAGCACCAGAGCTCCGGGACAACACCTTCCCGAGCCACAAGAGACCCAGTACTTC.

This chain connects TRBV27 to TRBJ2-2, with a weak D call TRBD2 (5 bases). With 10 bases removed from V and 0 bases from J, the gap between germline ends came to 9 bases. The CDR3 is made up of 13 amino acids. Per germline, CDR1 MNHEY and CDR2 SMNVEV (reference sequence). The CDR3 here is CATEGPNTGELFF. DNA for the CDR3: TGTGCCACCGAGGGCCCGAACACCGGGGAGCTGTTTTTT.

The chain uses TRBV4-3 and TRBJ1-4, with no clear D. The CDR3 consists of 15 residues. Looked up from germline, CDR1 is LGHNA and CDR2 is YSLEER. With 1 base removed from V and 7 bases from J, the gap between germline ends came to 13 bases. Here the CDR3 reads CASSQVGGSGEKLFF. In DNA, the CDR3 is TGCGCCAGCAGCCAAGTAGGCGGGTCGGGTGAAAAACTGTTTTTT.

The chain combines TRBV6-5 with TRBJ2-3; 12 bases fit TRBD2. This CDR3 contains 15 residues. V dropped 7 bases and J dropped 5; count of bases not matched to a gene: 7. Germline V lookup: CDR1 MNHEY, CDR2 SVGAGI. DNA for the CDR3: TGTGCCAGCATATCGACTAGCGGGGGAGGAGATACGCAGTATTTT. Residues: CASISTSGGGDTQYF.

This clone has just a few counts. V usage is TRBV29-1 and J usage is TRBJ1-3; D unclear. The germline V gene has CDR1 SQVTM and CDR2 ANQGSEA. The CDR3 runs to 14 residues. V lost 5 bases and J 4 bases, leaving 15 bases between the germline ends. CDR3 DNA sequence: TGCAGCGTTCTTACCACGGCGGGAGGAAACACCATATATTTT. It specifies CSVLTTAGGNTIYF.

The chain uses TRBV15 and TRBJ1-5; D is undetermined. Per the germline V gene, CDR1 is LNHNV and CDR2 is YYDKDF (reference sequence). Deletions cut 6 bases from V and 1 base from J, with 7 bases between. The CDR3 totals 13 residues. This CDR3 reads CATSIVSNQPQHF. The CDR3 DNA follows: TGTGCCACCAGTATAGTAAGCAATCAGCCCCAGCATTTT.

The rearrangement uses TRBV18 and TRBJ2-5, with TRBD2 matching 14 bases. The V segment lost 4 bases and the J segment 4 bases; nucleotides outside the gene matches: 17. The CDR3 has 20 residues. Germline-derived CDR1 and CDR2 are KGHSH and LQKENI. As DNA, the CDR3 is TGTGCCAGCTCACTCGTGCCCGCCCCGGGACTAGCGGGAGAGAGAGAGACCCAGTACTTC. Amino acid sequence: CASSLVPAPGLAGERETQYF. Combining the CDR3 with reference TRBV18 and TRBJ2-5 gives the whole variable domain NAGVMQNPRHLVRRRGQEARLRCSPMKGHSHVYWYRQLPEEGLKFMVYLQKENIIDESGMPKERFSAEFPKEGPSILRIQQVVRGDSAAYFCASSLVPAPGLAGERETQYFGPGTRLLVL.

This rearrangement joins TRBV11-2 to TRBJ1-6; D is undetermined. Trimming took 5 bases from V and 9 from J, leaving 5 bases between them. The CDR3 is made up of 11 amino acids. CDR1 is SGHAT, CDR2 FQNNGV, per germline. The CDR3 sequence: CASSRSSPLHF. The CDR3 region has the DNA TGTGCCAGCAGCCGGAGTTCACCCCTCCACTTT.

This clone was counted only a few times. The chain links TRBV30 to TRBJ2-3; 8 bases are a match to TRBD2. The germline gives CDR1 GTSNPN, CDR2 SVGIG (reference sequence). The CDR3 has 16 residues. V shed 3 bases and J 4 bases; nucleotides not matched to a gene: 12. As DNA, the CDR3 is TGTGCCTGGAGCGGAGGCACTAGCGGATCTTCAGATACGCAGTATTTT. This encodes CAWSGGTSGSSDTQYF.